This T cell receptor (beta chain) appears in the sequencing data of a study of siplizumab effects on memory and regulatory T cells. Each sample contributed about 10^5 TCR templates to the assay. Sequenced by immunoSEQ multiplex PCR; TCRdb stores in-frame clones only, minus some. The sample lists roughly 100,000 clones, roughly 90% occurring once. Germline V gene data show CDR1 as SGHAT and CDR2 as FQNNGV. Trimming cost V 0 bases and J 12 bases, with 9 bases left between them. The CDR3 spans 12 residues. The chain couples TRBV11-2 to TRBJ2-4; D is possibly TRBD2 (6 bases). This TCR came from a human donor in good health. The sample consisted of CD4+ T cells sorted from blood. CDR3 DNA sequence: TGTGCCAGCAGCTTAGAAGGGAGGACTCAGTACTTC. This sequence encodes CASSLEGRTQYF.